The clone carrying this T cell receptor (beta chain) was detected only a few times. The antigen is undetermined. V was pared by 5 bases and J by 1 base, with 8 bases between. The CDR3 sequence is 13 residues long. Germline CDR1 LNHDA, CDR2 SQIVND (reference sequence). The assay was run at deep level. Method: immunoSEQ multiplex PCR; TCRdb's copy keeps in-frame clones and lacks some. This sample has about 1 million clones, with about 75% found just once. This sample is part of a study of shared clonotypes between healthy human individuals. Study-wide results and limits: Some clonotypes were shared by all four sorted-subset donors, while others were not shared. The non-shared ones had lower generation probabilities than the shared ones.

The V and J genes are TRBV19 and TRBJ1-1; D is undetermined. Sequenced input: memory CD4+ T cells sorted from blood. Subset reported: CD45RA-negative fraction. The receptor was isolated from a man between 18 and 35 years old in good health. CDR3 sequence: CASSSGRNTEAFF. CDR3 in DNA: TGTGCCAGTAGTTCCGGGAGGAACACTGAAGCTTTCTTT.